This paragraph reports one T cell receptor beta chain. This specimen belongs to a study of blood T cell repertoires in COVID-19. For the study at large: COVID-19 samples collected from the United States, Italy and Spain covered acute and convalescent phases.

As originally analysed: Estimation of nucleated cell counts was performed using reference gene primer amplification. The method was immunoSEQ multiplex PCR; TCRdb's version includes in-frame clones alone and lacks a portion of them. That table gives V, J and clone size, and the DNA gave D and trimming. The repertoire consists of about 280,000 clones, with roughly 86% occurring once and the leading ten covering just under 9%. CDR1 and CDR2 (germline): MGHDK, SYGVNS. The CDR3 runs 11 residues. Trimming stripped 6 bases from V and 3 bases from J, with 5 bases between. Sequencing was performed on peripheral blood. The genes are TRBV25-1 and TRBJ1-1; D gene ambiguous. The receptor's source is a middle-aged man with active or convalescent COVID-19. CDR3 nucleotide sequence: TGTGCCAGCAGCAGGTACACTGAAGCTTTCTTT. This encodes CASSRYTEAFF.